This T cell receptor beta chain appears in the sequencing data of a study of Ad26.COV2.S vaccination and SARS-CoV-2 variants. Across the whole study: The vaccine Ad26.COV2.S was put into the muscle once, or twice with 56 days between.

The treatment was: some 19 received Ad26.COV2.S at low or high dose, single or two shots; five or six received placebo; per-sample allocation not given. After the first vaccine or placebo injection, samples were drawn on day 63. Based in Boston, the donor was an adult of 18-55 years. Ad26.COV2.S expressed prefusion-stabilized spike from the original Wuhan strain. About this clone itself: Its antigen is currently unknown.

The table came from immunoSEQ multiplex PCR; TCRdb's copy has only in-frame clones and leaves some out. The table lists 300,000 to 350,000 clones, 85% to 90% of them singletons. Notes on the study in general: There was a possibility that the TCR breadth and depth analyses underestimated total T cell responses.

Trimming took off 2 bases at V and 5 bases at J, with 9 bases between the two ends. The CDR3 is made up of 14 amino acids. Germline V gene lookup returns CDR1 SEHNR and CDR2 FQNEAQ (reference sequence). Sequenced here: peripheral blood, sampled in a trial of Ad26.COV2.S vaccine versus placebo. This receptor was identified in a person aged 18 to 65 who received the Ad26.COV2.S COVID-19 vaccine or a placebo. V and J are TRBV7-9 and TRBJ2-2; D is uncertain. The CDR3 is CASSLSVRTGELFF. CDR3 DNA: TGTGCCAGCAGCTTAAGTGTCAGGACCGGGGAGCTGTTTTTT.